This T cell receptor beta chain was sequenced during a study of CD8 T cells in ankylosing spondylitis. Overall study results and limits: A motif of 7 to 9 highly homologous TCR beta variants was seen as apparently characteristic of ankylosing spondylitis blood. Reportedly, matched ankylosing spondylitis synovial fluid was significantly enriched for disease-linked clones.

The trim removed 2 bases at V and 1 base at J, leaving 6 bases unmatched. The CDR3 has 17 residues. CDR1 and CDR2 (germline): MNHEY, SVGEGT. Details on this clonotype: Its specificity is unknown.

TCRdb independently ran MiXCR on the 5' RACE reads; one entry per CDR3 protein. The sample lists about 800,000 distinct CDR3 sequences, about 12% seen once, with 0.51% in the top ten. Sequenced sample: blood, either unsorted or a sorted T cell fraction (not recorded which). This TCR derives from a male donor with ankylosing spondylitis. The chain carries TRBV6-2 or TRBV6-3 and TRBJ2-1, with TRBD1 matching over 9 bases. The CDR3 sequence: CASSYPDRGESYNEQFF. The CDR3 DNA is TGTGCCAGCAGTTACCCGGACAGGGGAGAATCCTACAATGAGCAGTTCTTC.